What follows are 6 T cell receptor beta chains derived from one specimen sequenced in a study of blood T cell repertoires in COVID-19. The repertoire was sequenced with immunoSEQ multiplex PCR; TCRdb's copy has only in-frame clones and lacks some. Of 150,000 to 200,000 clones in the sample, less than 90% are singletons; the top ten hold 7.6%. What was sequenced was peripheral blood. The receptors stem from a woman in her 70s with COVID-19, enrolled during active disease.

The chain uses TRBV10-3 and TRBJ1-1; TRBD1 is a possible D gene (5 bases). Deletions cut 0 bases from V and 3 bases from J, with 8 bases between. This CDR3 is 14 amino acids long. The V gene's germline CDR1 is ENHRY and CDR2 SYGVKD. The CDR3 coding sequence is TGTGCCATCAGTGAGTCCCGGGGGGACACTGAAGCTTTCTTT. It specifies CAISESRGDTEAFF.

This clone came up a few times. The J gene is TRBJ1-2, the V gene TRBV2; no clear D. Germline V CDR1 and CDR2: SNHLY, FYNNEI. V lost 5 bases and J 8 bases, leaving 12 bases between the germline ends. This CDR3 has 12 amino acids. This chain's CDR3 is CASSPGVSGYTF. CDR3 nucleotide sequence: TGTGCCAGCAGTCCGGGTGTAAGCGGCTACACCTTC.

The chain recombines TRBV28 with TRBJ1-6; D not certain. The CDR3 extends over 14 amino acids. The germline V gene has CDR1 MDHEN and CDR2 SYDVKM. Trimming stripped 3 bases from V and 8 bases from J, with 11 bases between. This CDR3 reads CASSFAEVYSPLHF. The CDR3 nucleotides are TGTGCCAGCAGTTTTGCGGAGGTGTATTCACCCCTCCACTTT.

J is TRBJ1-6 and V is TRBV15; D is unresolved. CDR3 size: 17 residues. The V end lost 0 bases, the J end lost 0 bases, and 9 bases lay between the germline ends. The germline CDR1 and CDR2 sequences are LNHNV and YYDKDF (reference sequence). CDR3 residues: CATSRDGGSSYNSPLHF. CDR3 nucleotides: TGTGCCACCAGCAGAGATGGAGGCAGCTCCTATAATTCACCCCTCCACTTT.

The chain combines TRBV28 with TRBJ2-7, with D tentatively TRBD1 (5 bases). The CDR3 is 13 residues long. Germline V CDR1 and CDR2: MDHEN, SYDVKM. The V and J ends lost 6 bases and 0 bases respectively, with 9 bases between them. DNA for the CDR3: TGTGCCAGCAGAAGACAGATCTCCTACGAGCAGTACTTC. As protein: CASRRQISYEQYF.

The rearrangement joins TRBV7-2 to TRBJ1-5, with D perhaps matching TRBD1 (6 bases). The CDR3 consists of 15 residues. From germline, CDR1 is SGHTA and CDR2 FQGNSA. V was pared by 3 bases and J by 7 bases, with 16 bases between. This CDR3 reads CASSFDQGRGQPQHF. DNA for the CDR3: TGTGCCAGCAGCTTTGACCAGGGAAGGGGGCAGCCCCAGCATTTT.